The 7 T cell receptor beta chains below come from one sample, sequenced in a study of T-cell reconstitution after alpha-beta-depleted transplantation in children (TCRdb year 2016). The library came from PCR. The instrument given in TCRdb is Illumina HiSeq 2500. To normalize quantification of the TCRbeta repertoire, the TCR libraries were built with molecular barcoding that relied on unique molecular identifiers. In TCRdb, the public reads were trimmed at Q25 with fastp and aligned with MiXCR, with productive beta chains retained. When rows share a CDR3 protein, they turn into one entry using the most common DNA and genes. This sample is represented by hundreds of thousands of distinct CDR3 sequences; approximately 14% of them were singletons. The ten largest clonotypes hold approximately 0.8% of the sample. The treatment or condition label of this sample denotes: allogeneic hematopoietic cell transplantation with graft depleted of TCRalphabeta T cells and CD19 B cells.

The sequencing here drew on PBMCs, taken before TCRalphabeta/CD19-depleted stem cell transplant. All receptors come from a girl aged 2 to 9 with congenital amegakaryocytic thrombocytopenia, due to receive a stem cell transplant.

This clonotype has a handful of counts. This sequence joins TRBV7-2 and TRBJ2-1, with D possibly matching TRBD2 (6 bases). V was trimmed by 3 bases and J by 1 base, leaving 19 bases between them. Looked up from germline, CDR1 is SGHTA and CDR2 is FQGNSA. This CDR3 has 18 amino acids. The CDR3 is CASSLRDHRVASYNEQFF. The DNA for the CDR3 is TGTGCCAGCAGCTTGCGGGACCACCGGGTGGCTTCCTACAATGAGCAGTTCTTC.

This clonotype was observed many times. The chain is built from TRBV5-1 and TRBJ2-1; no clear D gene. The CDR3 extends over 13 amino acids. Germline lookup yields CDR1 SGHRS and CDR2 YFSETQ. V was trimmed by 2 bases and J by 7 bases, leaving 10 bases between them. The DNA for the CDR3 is TGCGCCAGCAGCTTTCTGTCCCTGAATGAGCAGTTCTTC. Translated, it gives CASSFLSLNEQFF.

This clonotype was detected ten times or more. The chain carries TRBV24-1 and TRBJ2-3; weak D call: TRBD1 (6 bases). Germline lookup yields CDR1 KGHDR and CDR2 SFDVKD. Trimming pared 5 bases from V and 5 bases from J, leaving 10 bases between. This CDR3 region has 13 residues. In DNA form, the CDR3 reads TGTGCCACCAGTGCCCAGGGGCGAGATACGCAGTATTTT. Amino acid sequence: CATSAQGRDTQYF.

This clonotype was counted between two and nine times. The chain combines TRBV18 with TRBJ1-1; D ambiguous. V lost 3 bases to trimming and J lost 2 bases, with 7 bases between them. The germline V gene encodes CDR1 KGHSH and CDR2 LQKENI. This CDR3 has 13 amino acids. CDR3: CASSPGSNTEAFF. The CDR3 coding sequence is TGTGCCAGCTCACCCGGGTCTAACACTGAAGCTTTCTTT.

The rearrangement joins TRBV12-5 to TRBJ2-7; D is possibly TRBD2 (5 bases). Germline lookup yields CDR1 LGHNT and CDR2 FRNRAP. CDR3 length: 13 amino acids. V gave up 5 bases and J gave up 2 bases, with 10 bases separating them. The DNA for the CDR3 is TGTGCTAGTGGTCCGGGATTAACCTACGAGCAGTACTTC. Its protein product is CASGPGLTYEQYF.

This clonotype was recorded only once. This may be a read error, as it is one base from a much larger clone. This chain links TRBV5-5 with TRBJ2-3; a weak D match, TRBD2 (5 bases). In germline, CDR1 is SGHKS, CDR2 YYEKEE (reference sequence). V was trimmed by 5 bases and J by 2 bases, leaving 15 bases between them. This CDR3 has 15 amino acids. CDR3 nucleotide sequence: TGTGCCAGCAGGACCTCAGTGCGGGCCACAGATACGCAGTATTTT. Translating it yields CASRTSVRATDTQYF.

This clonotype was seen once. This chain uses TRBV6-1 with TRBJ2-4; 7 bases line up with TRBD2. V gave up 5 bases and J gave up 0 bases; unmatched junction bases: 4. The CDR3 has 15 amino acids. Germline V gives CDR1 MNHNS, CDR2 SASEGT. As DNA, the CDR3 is TGTGCCAGCAGTCTAATAGCGGGAGCCAAAAACATTCAGTACTTC. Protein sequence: CASSLIAGAKNIQYF.